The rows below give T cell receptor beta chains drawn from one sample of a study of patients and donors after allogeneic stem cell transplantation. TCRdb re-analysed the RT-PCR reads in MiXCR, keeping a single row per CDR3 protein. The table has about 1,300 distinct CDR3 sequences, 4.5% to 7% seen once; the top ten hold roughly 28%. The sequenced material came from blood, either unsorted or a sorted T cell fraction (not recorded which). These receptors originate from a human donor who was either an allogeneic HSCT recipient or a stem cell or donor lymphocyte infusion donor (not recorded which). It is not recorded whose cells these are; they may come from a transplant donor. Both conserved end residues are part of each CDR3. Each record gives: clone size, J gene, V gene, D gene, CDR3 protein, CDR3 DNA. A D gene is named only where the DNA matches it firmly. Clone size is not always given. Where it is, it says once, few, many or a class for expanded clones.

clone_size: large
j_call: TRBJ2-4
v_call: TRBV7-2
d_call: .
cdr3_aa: CASSFGVGSNIQYF
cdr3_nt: TGTGCCAGCAGCTTCGGAGTTGGGTCAAACATTCAGTACTTC

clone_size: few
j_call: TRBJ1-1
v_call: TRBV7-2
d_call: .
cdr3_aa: CASSFFGNTEAFF
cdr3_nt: TGTGCCAGCAGCTTTTTTGGGAACACTGAAGCTTTCTTT

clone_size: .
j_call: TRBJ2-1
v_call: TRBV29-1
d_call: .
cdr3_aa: CSVDTDAVCSF
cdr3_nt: TGCAGCGTTGACACGGACGCCGTATGTTCCTTC

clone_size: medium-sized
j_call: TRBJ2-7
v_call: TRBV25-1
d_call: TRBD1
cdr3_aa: CASSGQGHEQYF
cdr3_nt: TGTGCCAGCAGTGGACAGGGACACGAGCAGTACTTC

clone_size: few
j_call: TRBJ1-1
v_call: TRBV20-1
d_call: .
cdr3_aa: CSASLGIDTEAFF
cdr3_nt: TGCAGTGCTAGTCTTGGTATTGACACTGAAGCTTTCTTT

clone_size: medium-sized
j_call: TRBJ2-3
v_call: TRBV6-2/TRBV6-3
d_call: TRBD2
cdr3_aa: CASRGSGRASDTQYF
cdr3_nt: TGTGCCAGCAGAGGGAGCGGGAGGGCGTCAGATACGCAGTATTTT

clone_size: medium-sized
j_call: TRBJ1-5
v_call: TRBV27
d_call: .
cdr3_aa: CASRPLLDRNQPQHF
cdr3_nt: TGTGCCAGCAGGCCTCTACTAGACAGAAATCAGCCCCAGCATTTT

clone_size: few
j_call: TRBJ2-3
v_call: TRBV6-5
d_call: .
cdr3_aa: CASSYGAATDTQYF
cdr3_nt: TGTGCCAGCAGTTACGGGGCCGCCACAGATACGCAGTATTTT

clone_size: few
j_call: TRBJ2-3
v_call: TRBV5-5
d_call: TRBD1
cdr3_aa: CASSYQGAPVDTQYF
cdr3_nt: TGTGCCAGCAGTTACCAGGGGGCGCCGGTAGATACGCAGTATTTT

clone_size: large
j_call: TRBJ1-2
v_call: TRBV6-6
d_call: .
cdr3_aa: CASSYNPATYGYTF
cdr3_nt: TGTGCCAGCAGTTACAACCCAGCTACCTATGGCTACACCTTC

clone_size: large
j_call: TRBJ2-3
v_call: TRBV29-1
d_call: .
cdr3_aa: CSVERGFGKDTQYF
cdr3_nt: TGCAGCGTTGAAAGGGGGTTCGGGAAAGATACGCAGTATTTT

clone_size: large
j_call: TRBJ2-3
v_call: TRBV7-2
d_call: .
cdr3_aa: CASSLGQTATDTQYF
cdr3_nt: TGTGCCAGCAGCTTAGGACAGACAGCGACAGATACGCAGTATTTT

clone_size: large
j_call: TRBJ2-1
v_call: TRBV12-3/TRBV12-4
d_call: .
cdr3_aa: CASSLMTYNEQFF
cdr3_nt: TGTGCCAGCAGTTTAATGACATACAATGAGCAGTTCTTC

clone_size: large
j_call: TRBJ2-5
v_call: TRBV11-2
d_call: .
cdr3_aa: CASSFWGQETQYF
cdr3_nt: TGTGCCAGCAGCTTCTGGGGGCAAGAGACCCAGTACTTC

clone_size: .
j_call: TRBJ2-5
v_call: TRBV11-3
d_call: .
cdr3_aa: CASSPYVDRQETQYF
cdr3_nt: TGTGCCAGCAGCCCCTACGTTGACCGCCAAGAGACCCAGTACTTC

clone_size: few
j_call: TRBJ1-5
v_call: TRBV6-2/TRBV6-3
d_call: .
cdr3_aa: CASSLRGQNQPQHF
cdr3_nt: TGTGCCAGCAGTCTTCGGGGGCAAAATCAGCCCCAGCATTTT

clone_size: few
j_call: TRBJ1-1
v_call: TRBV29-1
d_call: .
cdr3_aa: CSAGQGYTEAFF
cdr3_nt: TGCAGCGCCGGTCAGGGATACACTGAAGCTTTCTTT

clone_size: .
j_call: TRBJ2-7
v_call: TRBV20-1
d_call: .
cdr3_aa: CSARGNYEQYF
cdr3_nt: TGCAGTGCTAGGGGCAACTACGAGCAGTACTTC

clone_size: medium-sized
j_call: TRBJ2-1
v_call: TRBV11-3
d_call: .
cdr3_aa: CASSLGQDDNEQFF
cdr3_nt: TGTGCCAGCAGCTTGGGTCAGGATGACAATGAGCAGTTCTTC

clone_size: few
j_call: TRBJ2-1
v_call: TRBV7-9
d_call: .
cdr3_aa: CASSTQGYEQFF
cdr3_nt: TGTGCCAGCAGTACTCAGGGGTATGAGCAGTTCTTC

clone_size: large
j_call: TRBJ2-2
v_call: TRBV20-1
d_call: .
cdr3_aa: CSASGLSNTGELFF
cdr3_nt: TGCAGTGCTAGCGGCTTATCCAACACCGGGGAGCTGTTTTTT

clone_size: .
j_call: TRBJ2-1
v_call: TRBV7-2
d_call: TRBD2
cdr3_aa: CASSLRASGHNEQFF
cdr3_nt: TGTGCCAGCAGCCTTAGGGCTAGCGGGCACAATGAGCAGTTCTTC

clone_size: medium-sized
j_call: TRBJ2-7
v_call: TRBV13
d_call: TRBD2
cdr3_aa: CASSLESSSGSLSYEQYF
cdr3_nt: TGTGCCAGCAGCTTAGAATCGTCTAGCGGTAGCCTTTCCTACGAGCAGTACTTC

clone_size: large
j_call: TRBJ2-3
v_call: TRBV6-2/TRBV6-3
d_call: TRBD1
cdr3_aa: CASGGTGGTDTQYF
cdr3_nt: TGTGCCAGCGGAGGGACAGGGGGCACAGATACGCAGTATTTT

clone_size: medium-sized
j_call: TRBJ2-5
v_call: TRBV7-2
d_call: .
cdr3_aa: CASSLGGDSGTQYF
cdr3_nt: TGTGCCAGCAGCTTAGGGGGCGACTCCGGGACCCAGTACTTC

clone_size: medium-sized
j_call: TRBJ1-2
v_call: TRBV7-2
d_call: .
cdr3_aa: CASSLSNGIYGYTF
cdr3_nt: TGTGCCAGCAGCTTATCTAACGGGATTTATGGCTACACCTTC

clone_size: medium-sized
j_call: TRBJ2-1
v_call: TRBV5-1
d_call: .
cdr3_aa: CASSFEHHDNEQFF
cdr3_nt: TGCGCCAGCAGCTTCGAACACCACGACAATGAGCAGTTCTTC

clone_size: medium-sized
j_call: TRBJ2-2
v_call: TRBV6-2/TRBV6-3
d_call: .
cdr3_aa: CASGTSTGELFF
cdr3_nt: TGTGCCAGCGGGACTTCGACCGGGGAGCTGTTTTTT

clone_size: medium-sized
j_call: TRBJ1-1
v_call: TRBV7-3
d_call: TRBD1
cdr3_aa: CASSPSGQGNTEAFF
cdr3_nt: TGTGCCAGCAGCCCGTCAGGACAGGGTAACACTGAAGCTTTCTTT

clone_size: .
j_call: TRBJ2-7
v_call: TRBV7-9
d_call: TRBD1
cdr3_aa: CASSFGQAYEQYF
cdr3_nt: TGTGCCAGCAGCTTCGGACAGGCCTACGAGCAGTACTTC

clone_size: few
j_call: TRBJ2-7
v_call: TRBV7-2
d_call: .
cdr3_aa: CASSLAHEQYF
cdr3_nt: TGTGCCAGCAGCTTAGCGCACGAGCAGTACTTC

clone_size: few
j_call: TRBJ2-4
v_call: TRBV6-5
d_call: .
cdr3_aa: CASSYSFFDLAKNIQYF
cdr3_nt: TGTGCCAGCAGTTACTCGTTTTTCGACTTAGCCAAAAACATTCAGTACTTC

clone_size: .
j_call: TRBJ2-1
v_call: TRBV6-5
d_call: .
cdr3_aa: CASMGSSNEQFF
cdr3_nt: TGTGCCAGCATGGGGAGTTCCAATGAGCAGTTCTTC

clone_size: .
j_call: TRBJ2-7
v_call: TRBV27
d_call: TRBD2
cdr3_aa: CASRRTSGSYEQYF
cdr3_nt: TGTGCCAGCAGACGGACTAGCGGGAGCTACGAGCAGTACTTC

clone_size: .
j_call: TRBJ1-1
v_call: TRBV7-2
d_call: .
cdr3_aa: CASSQMGGTEAFF
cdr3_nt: TGTGCCAGCAGCCAGATGGGGGGCACTGAAGCTTTCTTT

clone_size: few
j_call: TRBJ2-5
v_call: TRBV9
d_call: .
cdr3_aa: CASSVKSLGTQYF
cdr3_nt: TGTGCCAGCAGCGTTAAAAGTCTCGGGACCCAGTACTTC

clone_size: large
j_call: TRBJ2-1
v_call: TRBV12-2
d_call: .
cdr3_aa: CASRPGLAGPYNEQFF
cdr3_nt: TGTGCAAGTCGCCCAGGTCTAGCGGGACCCTACAATGAGCAGTTCTTC

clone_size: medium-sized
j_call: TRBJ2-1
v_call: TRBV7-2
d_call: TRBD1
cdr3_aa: CASSSMQPGTGGYNEQFF
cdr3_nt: TGTGCCAGCAGCTCCATGCAACCCGGGACAGGGGGTTACAATGAGCAGTTCTTC

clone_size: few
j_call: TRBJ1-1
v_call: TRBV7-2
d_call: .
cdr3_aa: CASSLETMGTEAFF
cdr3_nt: TGTGCCAGCAGCTTAGAAACGATGGGAACTGAAGCTTTCTTT

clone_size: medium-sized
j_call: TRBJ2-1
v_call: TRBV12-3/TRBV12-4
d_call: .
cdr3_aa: CASSSYNEQFF
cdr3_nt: TGTGCCAGCAGCTCCTACAATGAGCAGTTCTTC

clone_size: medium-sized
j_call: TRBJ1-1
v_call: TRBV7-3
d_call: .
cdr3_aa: CASSPSGQLMNTEAFF
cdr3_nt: TGTGCCAGCAGCCCCTCAGGGCAGCTCATGAACACTGAAGCTTTCTTT

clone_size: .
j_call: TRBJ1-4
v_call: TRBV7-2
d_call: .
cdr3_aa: CASSLGLGRRREKLFF
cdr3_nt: TGTGCCAGCAGCCTCGGCTTGGGACGACGGAGGGAAAAACTGTTTTTT

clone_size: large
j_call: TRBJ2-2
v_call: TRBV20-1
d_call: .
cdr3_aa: CSAPSTGELFF
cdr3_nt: TGCAGTGCTCCCAGCACCGGGGAGCTGTTTTTT

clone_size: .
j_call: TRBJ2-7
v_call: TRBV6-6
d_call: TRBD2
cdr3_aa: CASSSGTSGTYEQYF
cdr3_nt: TGTGCCAGCAGTTCCGGGACTAGCGGAACCTACGAGCAGTACTTC

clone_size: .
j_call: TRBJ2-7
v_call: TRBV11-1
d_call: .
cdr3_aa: CASSSPLGYEQYF
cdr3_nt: TGTGCCAGCAGCTCCCCCCTCGGCTACGAGCAGTACTTC

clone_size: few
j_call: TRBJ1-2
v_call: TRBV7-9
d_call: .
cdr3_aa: CASGREGGQGHYGYTF
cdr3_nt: TGTGCCAGCGGACGAGAAGGGGGGCAGGGACACTATGGCTACACCTTC

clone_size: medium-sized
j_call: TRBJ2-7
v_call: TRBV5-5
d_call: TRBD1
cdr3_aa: CASSYRDSLGYEQYF
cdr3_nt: TGTGCCAGCAGCTACCGGGACAGCCTGGGATACGAGCAGTACTTC

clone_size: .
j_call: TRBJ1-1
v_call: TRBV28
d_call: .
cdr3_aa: CASSLGLWNTEAFF
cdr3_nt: TGTGCCAGCAGTTTGGGACTGTGGAACACTGAAGCTTTCTTT

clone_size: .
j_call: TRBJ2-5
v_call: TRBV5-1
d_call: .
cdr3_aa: CASSYSGTEETQYF
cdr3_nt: TGCGCCAGCAGTTACTCCGGGACGGAAGAGACCCAGTACTTC

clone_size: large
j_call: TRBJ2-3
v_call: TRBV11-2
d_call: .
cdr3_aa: CASSLLGRGSTDTQYF
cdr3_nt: TGTGCCAGCAGCTTACTCGGGAGAGGGAGCACAGATACGCAGTATTTT

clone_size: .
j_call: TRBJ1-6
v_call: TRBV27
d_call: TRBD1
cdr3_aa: CASRTGLNSPLHF
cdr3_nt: TGTGCCAGCAGGACAGGGCTCAATTCACCCCTCCACTTT

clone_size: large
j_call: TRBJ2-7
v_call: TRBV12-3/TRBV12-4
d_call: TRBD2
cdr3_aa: CASSLAGDSYEQYF
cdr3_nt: TGTGCCAGCAGCTTAGCGGGAGACTCCTACGAGCAGTACTTC

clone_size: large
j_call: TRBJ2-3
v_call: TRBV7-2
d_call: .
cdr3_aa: CASRQSGRSTDTQYF
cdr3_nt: TGTGCCAGCAGACAGTCTGGCAGGAGCACAGATACGCAGTATTTT